Below, 32 T cell receptor beta chains from the same sample are listed, as sequenced in a study of beta chain features in type 1 diabetes. Since all of the isolated RNA was reverse transcribed, expressed TCRB transcripts were what got sequenced. Profiling relied on immunoSEQ multiplex PCR, and the TCRdb table lists in-frame clones only, not all of them. The sample has about 130,000 clones, about 10% seen once; the top ten hold approximately 0.68%. The sample taken for sequencing was central memory CD4+ T cells from blood. The receptor set was obtained from a young man in good health.

This chain's CDR3 is CSVEDRGGGSTDTQYF. The DNA of the CDR3 is TGCAGCGTTGAAGATCGAGGCGGGGGGAGCACAGATACGCAGTATTTT. V usage is TRBV29-1 and J usage is TRBJ2-3; TRBD2 matches at 8 bases. CDR1 and CDR2 (germline): SQVTM, ANQGSEA. V lost 0 bases and J lost 0; bases outside the gene matches: 5. This CDR3 is 16 amino acids long.

The chain employs TRBV19 and TRBJ2-1, with 8 nucleotides matching TRBD1. The germline gives CDR1 LNHDA, CDR2 SQIVND (reference sequence). The CDR3 consists of 17 residues. After removal of 5 bases from V and 9 bases from J, the junction contained 18 bases not matched to a gene. CDR3 amino acids: CASSPQGQGWGPTEQFF. The CDR3 bases are TGTGCCAGTAGTCCTCAAGGACAGGGTTGGGGTCCAACTGAGCAGTTCTTC.

This clone occurred a few times. Here the CDR3 DNA reads TGTGCCAGCAGTTCGGACAGGGGAGGCAATCAGCCCCAGCATTTT. Protein product: CASSSDRGGNQPQHF. This chain joins TRBV27 and TRBJ1-5; 9 bases line up with TRBD1. Germline CDR1 MNHEY, CDR2 SMNVEV (reference sequence). This CDR3 contains 15 residues. Losses at the gene ends were 4 bases for V and 2 bases for J; bases not matched to a gene: 3.

V is TRBV29-1 and J is TRBJ2-5; 7 bases map to TRBD2. This CDR3 is built from 11 residues. Losses at the gene ends were 4 bases for V and 4 bases for J; bases not matched to a gene: 0. CDR1 and CDR2 from the germline V gene are SQVTM and ANQGSEA. CDR3 in amino acids: CSVAGGETQYF. The CDR3 coding sequence is TGCAGCGTTGCGGGGGGAGAGACCCAGTACTTC.

This clone has a handful of counts. V gene TRBV2 combines with J gene TRBJ2-7, with TRBD1 matching over 9 bases. Germline loops: CDR1 SNHLY, CDR2 FYNNEI. J gave up 2 bases and V 7 bases, and 9 bases lay outside the gene matches. This CDR3 is built from 15 residues. CDR3 amino acids: CASTRDRVVTYEQYF. The CDR3 DNA follows: TGTGCCAGCACCAGGGACAGGGTTGTAACCTACGAGCAGTACTTC.

This clone was picked up a small number of times. The chain carries TRBV7-2 and TRBJ2-2; 8 bases line up with TRBD2. This CDR3 spans 15 amino acids. CDR1 and CDR2 from the germline V gene are SGHTA and FQGNSA. With 2 bases clipped from V and 6 bases from J, the junction kept 5 bases outside the gene matches. The CDR3 DNA reads as TGTGCCAGCAGCTTAATTAGTAGCGGGGCCGGGGAGCTGTTTTTT. Translation gives CASSLISSGAGELFF.

V is TRBV27 and J is TRBJ2-2; 9 nucleotides match TRBD1. The J segment lost 5 bases and the V segment lost 3 bases, leaving 4 bases of the junction unmatched. Germline V gives CDR1 MNHEY, CDR2 SMNVEV (reference sequence). The CDR3 has 15 amino acids. The CDR3 nucleotides read TGTGCCAGCAGTTTTAGAGACAGGGGGACCGGGGAGCTGTTTTTT. Amino acids: CASSFRDRGTGELFF.

This clone was seen ten or more times. The chain combines TRBV29-1 with TRBJ2-1, with D possibly being TRBD2 (5 bases). This CDR3 is 14 amino acids long. The germline CDR1 and CDR2 sequences are SQVTM and ANQGSEA. V was clipped by 3 bases and J by 0 bases, with 9 bases between them. CDR3 amino acids: CSVDRLNSYNEQFF. The CDR3 coding sequence is TGCAGCGTTGACCGACTAAACTCCTACAATGAGCAGTTCTTC.

Regarding this clone: The sample contains more than one DNA sequence encoding this CDR3. This chain uses TRBV5-1 with TRBJ2-5; D might be TRBD2 (6 bases). Trimming removed 4 bases from V and 2 bases from J, with 12 bases in between. Germline V gene data show CDR1 as SGHRS and CDR2 as YFSETQ. This CDR3 region has 14 residues. This CDR3 reads CASSPGTLQETQYF. The CDR3 region has the DNA TGCGCCAGCAGCCCCGGGACTTTACAAGAGACCCAGTACTTC. Supplemented by reference TRBV5-1 and TRBJ2-5, the full variable domain reads KAGVTQTPRYLIKTRGQQVTLSCSPISGHRSVSWYQQTPGQGLQFLFEYFSETQRNKGNFPGRFSGRQFSNSRSEMNVSTLELGDSALYLCASSPGTLQETQYFGPGTRLLVL.

A few counts support this clone. This rearrangement joins TRBV18 to TRBJ2-7, with D possibly being TRBD1 (6 bases). V was cut by 6 bases and J by 2 bases, with 11 bases left in between. The CDR3 runs to 13 residues. Germline CDR1 is KGHSH and CDR2 is LQKENI. The CDR3 spells CASSPDSPYEQYF. For the CDR3, the DNA is TGTGCCAGCTCGCCGGACAGCCCCTACGAGCAGTACTTC.

The genes are TRBV11-2 and TRBJ2-2; 10 positions match TRBD2. Germline V gives CDR1 SGHAT, CDR2 FQNNGV. After removal of 5 bases from V and 3 bases from J, the junction contained 9 bases not matched to a gene. This CDR3 has 17 amino acids. The CDR3 DNA is TGTGCCAGCAGCCCCGGAGCGGGGGGGCCGTACACCGGGGAGCTGTTTTTT. Amino acids: CASSPGAGGPYTGELFF.

This clone was counted a few times. CDR3 residues: CASSPAGDAGYGYTF. The CDR3 nucleotides read TGTGCCAGCTCACCGGCGGGGGACGCGGGCTATGGCTACACCTTC. J is TRBJ1-2 and V is TRBV18, with a tentative D call TRBD1 (5 bases). The V gene lost 3 bases and the J gene lost 4 bases, with 15 bases spanning the gap. CDR3 length equals 15 residues. Germline V gives CDR1 KGHSH, CDR2 LQKENI.

This clone has a handful of counts. V is TRBV5-1 and J is TRBJ2-3; tentatively, D is TRBD1 (5 bases). CDR3 length: 15 residues. V was shortened by 0 bases and J by 1 base, with 9 bases between the two germline ends. CDR1 is SGHRS, CDR2 YFSETQ, per germline. The CDR3: CASSLEGVGTDTQYF. CDR3 DNA: TGCGCCAGCAGCTTGGAAGGGGTCGGCACAGATACGCAGTATTTT.

The chain employs TRBV7-3 and TRBJ2-5, with D tentatively TRBD1 (6 bases). The ends were cut back, 4 bases at V and 5 bases at J, with 11 bases in the middle. Germline CDR1 reads SGHTA; CDR2 reads FQGTGA. This CDR3 contains 13 residues. CDR3 sequence (DNA): TGTGCCAGCAGCTCACAGGGTAGGGAGACCCAGTACTTC. Residues: CASSSQGRETQYF.

This clone was recorded a few times. The V call is TRBV7-9, the J call TRBJ2-7, with D perhaps TRBD1 (5 bases). Trimming removed 4 bases at V and 4 bases at J, with 8 bases between. The CDR3 is 12 amino acids. Germline CDR1 reads SEHNR; CDR2 reads FQNEAQ (reference sequence). The CDR3 is CASSSGFYEQYF. Written as DNA, the CDR3 is TGTGCCAGCAGCTCAGGGTTTTACGAGCAGTACTTC.

The table lists this clone with a few counts. The chain recombines TRBV29-1 with TRBJ2-2; no clear D gene. The germline gives CDR1 SQVTM, CDR2 ANQGSEA. V gave up 6 bases and J gave up 0 bases, with 11 bases separating them. CDR3 length: 14 amino acids. The CDR3 DNA reads as TGCAGCGTGAGAGAATTTTCGAACACCGGGGAGCTGTTTTTT. Translated, it gives CSVREFSNTGELFF.

The V gene is TRBV10-3, the J gene TRBJ1-1; TRBD1 is a possible D gene (5 bases). Per germline, CDR1 ENHRY and CDR2 SYGVKD. The length of the CDR3 is 15 residues. Trimming took off 2 bases at V and 0 bases at J, with 10 bases between the two ends. CDR3 protein: CAISEPTGVNTEAFF. CDR3 sequence (DNA): TGTGCCATCAGTGAGCCAACAGGAGTGAACACTGAAGCTTTCTTT.

This clone was recorded a few times. The gene calls are TRBV5-6 and TRBJ1-1; D is perhaps TRBD1 (5 bases). The CDR3 runs to 14 residues. V was clipped by 4 bases and J by 4 bases, with 14 bases between them. From germline, CDR1 is SGHDT and CDR2 YYEEEE. CDR3 in amino acids: CASSQVQGTTEAFF. The CDR3, as DNA: TGTGCCAGCAGCCAGGTCCAGGGCACCACTGAAGCTTTCTTT.

V is TRBV4-3 and J is TRBJ1-2, with D possibly being TRBD1 (5 bases). The CDR3 extends over 14 amino acids. V was pared by 0 bases and J by 6 bases, with 11 bases between. In germline, CDR1 is LGHNA, CDR2 YSLEER. The CDR3 bases are TGCGCCAGCAGCCAAGAACCAGGGCGTAATGGCTACACCTTC. Its translation: CASSQEPGRNGYTF.

This chain connects TRBV14 to TRBJ1-2; D gene uncertain. Looked up from germline, CDR1 is SGHDN and CDR2 is FVKESK. This CDR3 spans 13 amino acids. V was pared by 4 bases and J by 4 bases, with 10 bases between. The CDR3 loop is CASSRQETYGYTF. The CDR3 DNA follows: TGTGCCAGCAGCCGTCAGGAAACCTATGGCTACACCTTC.

V gene TRBV30 combines with J gene TRBJ2-7; maybe TRBD1 (6 bases). The length of the CDR3 is 12 residues. V was trimmed by 2 bases and J by 2 bases, leaving 7 bases between them. Germline-derived CDR1 and CDR2 are GTSNPN and SVGIG (reference sequence). For the CDR3, the DNA is TGTGCCTGGAGTAAGGGGGCCTACGAGCAGTACTTC. Its translation: CAWSKGAYEQYF.

In this sample, this clone turned up a few times. The V and J genes are TRBV12-2 and TRBJ1-5. TRBV12-2 constitutes a pseudogene. This CDR3 has 16 amino acids. DNA for the CDR3: TGTGCAAGTCGCTTACATGTAGTGTCTAGCAATCAGCCCCAGCATTTT. This sequence encodes CASRLHVVSSNQPQHF.

V is TRBV18 and J is TRBJ2-2, with 9 bases aligning to TRBD2. V lost 7 bases and J lost 3; bases outside the gene matches: 6. This CDR3 spans 15 amino acids. Germline V gives CDR1 KGHSH, CDR2 LQKENI. The CDR3 sequence is CASLLGTSHTGELFF. DNA of the CDR3: TGTGCCAGCTTACTCGGGACTAGCCACACCGGGGAGCTGTTTTTT.

The rearrangement links TRBV7-2 to TRBJ1-1, with a possible D match to TRBD1 (5 bases). Between the trimmed V and J ends, which lost 3 bases and 4 bases, there was a span of 27 bases. CDR1 is SGHTA and CDR2 is FQGNSA in the germline V gene. This CDR3 region has 19 residues. CDR3 sequence reads: CASSFRWAGLTQRGTEAFF. The CDR3 bases are TGTGCCAGCAGCTTTCGATGGGCGGGACTCACTCAGAGGGGCACTGAAGCTTTCTTT. The variable domain in full, completed from reference TRBV7-2 and TRBJ1-1, reads GAGVSQSPSNKVTEKGKDVELRCDPISGHTALYWYRQSLGQGLEFLIYFQGNSAPDKSGLPSDRFSAERTGGSVSTLTIQRTQQEDSAVYLCASSFRWAGLTQRGTEAFFGQGTRLTVV.

The chain recombines TRBV15 with TRBJ2-5; D may be TRBD2 (5 bases). Germline V gene sequence: CDR1 LNHNV, CDR2 YYDKDF (reference sequence). The V end was cut by 0 bases, the J end by 1 base, with 12 bases between. This CDR3 spans 16 amino acids. The CDR3 sequence is CATSRDRGLLQETQYF. The DNA for the CDR3 is TGTGCCACCAGCAGAGATCGAGGGCTTCTCCAAGAGACCCAGTACTTC.

The chain recombines TRBV7-2 with TRBJ1-2; 7 bases line up with TRBD1. Looked up from germline, CDR1 is SGHTA and CDR2 is FQGNSA. The junction had 5 bases not matched to a gene; V was cut back by 4 bases and J by 0 bases. The CDR3 loop spans 15 amino acids. The chain's CDR3 is CASSSGQEPNYGYTF. The CDR3 nucleotides read TGTGCCAGCAGCTCCGGACAGGAACCTAACTATGGCTACACCTTC.

This clone has a handful of counts. The chain joins TRBV30 to TRBJ1-2, with D unclear. The germline V gene has CDR1 GTSNPN and CDR2 SVGIG (reference sequence). The V end was cut by 0 bases, the J end by 2 bases, with 7 bases between. The length of the CDR3 is 13 residues. The CDR3 sequence: CAWSVDKNYGYTF. The CDR3, as DNA: TGTGCCTGGAGTGTAGACAAGAACTATGGCTACACCTTC.

Regarding this clone: The junction shows a germline mismatch at one end, possibly a read error. At the DNA level, this CDR3 is encoded by other sequences in the same sample as well. V usage is TRBV4-1 and J usage is TRBJ1-3; D is uncertain. CDR1 is MGHRA, CDR2 YSYEKL, per germline. The CDR3 extends over 14 amino acids. The CDR3 region is CASSRTFSGNTIYF. CDR3 in DNA: TGTGCCAGCAGTCGAACTTTCTCTGGAAACACCATATATTTT.

J is TRBJ2-1 and V is TRBV7-7, with 15 nucleotides matching TRBD2. V was clipped by 5 bases and J by 7 bases; unmatched bases: 9. The CDR3 has 17 amino acids. Per the germline V gene, CDR1 is SSHAT and CDR2 is FNYEAQ (reference sequence). DNA of the CDR3: TGTGCCAGCAGCCCAAGGACTAGCGGGGGGGCGTTTAATGAGCAGTTCTTC. This translates into CASSPRTSGGAFNEQFF. Based on the CDR3 plus reference TRBV7-7 and TRBJ2-1, the full variable domain is GAGVSQSPRYKVTKRGQDVTLRCDPISSHATLYWYQQALGQGPEFLTYFNYEAQPDKSGLPSDRFSAERPEGSISTLTIQRTEQRDSAMYRCASSPRTSGGAFNEQFFGPGTRLTVL.

This clone showed up just a few times. V and J are TRBV2 and TRBJ1-2; 9 nucleotides align to TRBD1. The junction had 7 bases not matched to a gene; V was cut back by 11 bases and J by 3 bases. The length of the CDR3 is 13 residues. Germline CDR1 is SNHLY and CDR2 is FYNNEI. In DNA form, the CDR3 reads TGTGCCTACAGGACAGGGGTGGACTATGGCTACACCTTC. Translating gives CAYRTGVDYGYTF.

This clone was found many times. The J gene is TRBJ2-5, the V gene TRBV7-8; the D gene is possibly TRBD2 (6 bases). Between the trimmed V and J ends, which lost 3 bases and 4 bases, there was a span of 12 bases. The germline V gene has CDR1 SGHVS and CDR2 FQNEAQ. The CDR3 runs to 14 residues. For the CDR3, the DNA is TGTGCCAGCAGCTTTTCCCTCGGGGGAGAGACCCAGTACTTC. Its translation is CASSFSLGGETQYF.

CDR3 residues: CASSVATSGGNEQYF. The DNA of the CDR3 is TGTGCCAGCAGCGTAGCGACTAGCGGGGGTAACGAGCAGTACTTC. The chain uses TRBV9 and TRBJ2-7; 12 positions match TRBD2. Germline V lookup: CDR1 SGDLS, CDR2 YYNGEE. The ends lost 0 bases at V and 5 bases at J; junction bases unmatched: 3. This CDR3 spans 15 amino acids.